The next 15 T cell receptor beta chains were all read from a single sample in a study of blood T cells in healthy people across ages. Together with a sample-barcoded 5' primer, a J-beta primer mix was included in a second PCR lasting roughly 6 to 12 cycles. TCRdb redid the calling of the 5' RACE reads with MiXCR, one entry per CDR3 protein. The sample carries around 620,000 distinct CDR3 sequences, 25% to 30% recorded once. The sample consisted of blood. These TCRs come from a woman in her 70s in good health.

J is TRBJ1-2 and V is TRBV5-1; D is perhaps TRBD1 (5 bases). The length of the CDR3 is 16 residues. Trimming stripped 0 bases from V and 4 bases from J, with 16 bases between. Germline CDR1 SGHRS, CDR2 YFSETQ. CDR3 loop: CASSLGLIQVPYGYTF. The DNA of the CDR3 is TGCGCCAGCAGCTTGGGCCTAATACAGGTGCCCTATGGCTACACCTTC.

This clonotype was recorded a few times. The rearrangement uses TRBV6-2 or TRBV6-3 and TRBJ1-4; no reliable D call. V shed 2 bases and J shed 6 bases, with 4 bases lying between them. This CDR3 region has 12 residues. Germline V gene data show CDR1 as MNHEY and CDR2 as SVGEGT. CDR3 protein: CASSYRDEKLFF. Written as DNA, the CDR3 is TGTGCCAGCAGTTACCGGGATGAAAAACTGTTTTTT.

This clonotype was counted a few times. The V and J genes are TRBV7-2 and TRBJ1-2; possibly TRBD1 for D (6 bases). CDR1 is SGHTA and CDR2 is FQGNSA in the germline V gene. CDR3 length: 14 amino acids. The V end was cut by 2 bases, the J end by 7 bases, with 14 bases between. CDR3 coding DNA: TGTGCCAGCAGCTTAATCCAGGGGCCGGGTGGCTACACCTTC. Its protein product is CASSLIQGPGGYTF.

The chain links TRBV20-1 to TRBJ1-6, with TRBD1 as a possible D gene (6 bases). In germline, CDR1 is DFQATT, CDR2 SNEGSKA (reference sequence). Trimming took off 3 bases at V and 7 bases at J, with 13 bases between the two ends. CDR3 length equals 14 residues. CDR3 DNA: TGCAGTGCTAGGGTTCCAGGGGAGAATTCACCCCTCCACTTT. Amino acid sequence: CSARVPGENSPLHF.

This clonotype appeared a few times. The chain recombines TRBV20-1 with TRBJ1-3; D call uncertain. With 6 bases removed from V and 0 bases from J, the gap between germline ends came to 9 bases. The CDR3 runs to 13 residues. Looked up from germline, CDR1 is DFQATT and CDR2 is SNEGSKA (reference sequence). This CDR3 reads CSANSDSGNTIYF. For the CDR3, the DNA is TGCAGTGCAAACAGCGACTCTGGAAACACCATATATTTT.

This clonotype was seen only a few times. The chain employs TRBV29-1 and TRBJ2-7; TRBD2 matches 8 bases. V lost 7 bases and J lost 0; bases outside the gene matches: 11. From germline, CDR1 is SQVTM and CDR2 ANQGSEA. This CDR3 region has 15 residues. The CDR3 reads CSALRGAGASYEQYF. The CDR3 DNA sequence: TGCAGCGCTCTGAGGGGAGCGGGGGCCTCCTACGAGCAGTACTTC.

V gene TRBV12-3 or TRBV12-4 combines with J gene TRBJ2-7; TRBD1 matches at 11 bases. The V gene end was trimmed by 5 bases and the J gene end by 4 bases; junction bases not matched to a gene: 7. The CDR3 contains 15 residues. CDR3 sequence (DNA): TGTGCCAGCAGTCTCCGGACAGGGGGCGCGTACGAGCAGTACTTC. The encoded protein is CASSLRTGGAYEQYF.

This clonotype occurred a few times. This chain's CDR3 is CASRERTANYGYTF. For the CDR3, the DNA is TGTGCCAGCAGAGAACGCACAGCTAACTATGGCTACACCTTC. The chain is built from TRBV6-2 or TRBV6-3 and TRBJ1-2; no definite D call. V lost 6 bases and J 0 bases, leaving 11 bases between the germline ends. Per the germline V gene, CDR1 is MNHEY and CDR2 is SVGEGT. The CDR3 is 14 residues long.

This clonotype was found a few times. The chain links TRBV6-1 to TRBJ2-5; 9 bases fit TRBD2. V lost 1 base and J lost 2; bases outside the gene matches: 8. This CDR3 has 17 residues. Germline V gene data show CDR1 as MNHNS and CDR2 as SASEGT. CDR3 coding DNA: TGTGCCAGCAGTGAAGGTTGGCTAGCGGGGACACAAGAGACCCAGTACTTC. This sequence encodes CASSEGWLAGTQETQYF.

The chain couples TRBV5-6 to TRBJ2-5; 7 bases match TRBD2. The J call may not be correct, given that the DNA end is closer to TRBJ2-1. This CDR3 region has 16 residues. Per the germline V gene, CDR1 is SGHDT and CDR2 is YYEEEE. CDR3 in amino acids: CASSLKTSSLRFEQFF. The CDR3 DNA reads TGTGCCAGCAGCTTGAAGACTAGCTCCTTGAGGTTTGAGCAGTTCTTC.

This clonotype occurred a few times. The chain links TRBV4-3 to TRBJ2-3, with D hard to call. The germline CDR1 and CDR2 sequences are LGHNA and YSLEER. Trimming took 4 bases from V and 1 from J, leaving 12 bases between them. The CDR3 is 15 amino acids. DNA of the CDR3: TGCGCCAGCAGCCGGACGAGCCCTGGCACAGATACGCAGTATTTT. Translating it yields CASSRTSPGTDTQYF.

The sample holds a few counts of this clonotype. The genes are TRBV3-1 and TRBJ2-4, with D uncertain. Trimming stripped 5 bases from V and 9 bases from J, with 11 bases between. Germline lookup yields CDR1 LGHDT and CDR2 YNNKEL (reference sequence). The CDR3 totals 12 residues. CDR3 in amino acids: CASSSSLGIQYF. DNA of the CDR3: TGTGCCAGCAGCTCATCCCTTGGCATTCAGTACTTC. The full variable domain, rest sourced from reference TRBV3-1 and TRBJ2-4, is DTAVSQTPKYLVTQMGNDKSIKCEQNLGHDTMYWYKQDSKKFLKIMFSYNNKELIINETVPNRFSPKSPDKAHLNLHINSLELGDSAVYFCASSSSLGIQYFGAGTRLSVL.

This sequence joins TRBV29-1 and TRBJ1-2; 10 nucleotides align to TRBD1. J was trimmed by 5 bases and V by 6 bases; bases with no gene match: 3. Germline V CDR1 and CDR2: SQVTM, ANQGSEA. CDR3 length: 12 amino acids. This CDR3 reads CSVWTGGYGYTF. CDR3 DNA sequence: TGCAGCGTGTGGACAGGGGGATATGGCTACACCTTC. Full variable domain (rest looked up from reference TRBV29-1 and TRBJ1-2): SAVISQKPSRDICQRGTSLTIQCQVDSQVTMMFWYRQQPGQSLTLIATANQGSEATYESGFVIDKFPISRPNLTFSTLTVSNMSPEDSSIYLCSVWTGGYGYTFGSGTRLTVV.

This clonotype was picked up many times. This CDR3 reads CASSYSRTGGGYEQYF. CDR3 bases: TGTGCCAGCAGTTACTCCCGGACAGGGGGTGGATACGAGCAGTACTTC. The chain recombines TRBV6-5 with TRBJ2-5; 10 bases agree with TRBD1. The DNA end is more similar to TRBJ2-7, so the J call may be wrong. Germline lookup yields CDR1 MNHEY and CDR2 SVGAGI. CDR3 size: 16 residues.

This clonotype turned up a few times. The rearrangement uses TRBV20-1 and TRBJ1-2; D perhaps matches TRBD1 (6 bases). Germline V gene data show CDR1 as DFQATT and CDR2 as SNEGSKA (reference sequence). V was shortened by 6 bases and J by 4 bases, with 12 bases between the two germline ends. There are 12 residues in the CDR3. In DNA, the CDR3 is TGCAGTGCCCGAGGGGGGGCCTATGGCTACACCTTC. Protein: CSARGGAYGYTF.